Sequencing of this TCR beta chain was carried out in a study of blood T cells in healthy people across ages. Study conclusions and caveats: Among T cells, TCR beta diversity per million cells dropped roughly linearly as age rose. The unknown donor CMV status may have confounded expanded clonotype changes. Long-lived and aged donors differed, with more naive CD4+ cells and higher diversity in the long-lived.

Every donor provided around 10 milliliters of peripheral blood. Next came a second PCR, run for about 7 to 12 cycles, which used a sample-barcoded 5' primer along with a J-beta primer mix. TCRdb used MiXCR to reprocess the 5' RACE reads, holding one entry per CDR3 protein. The sample has over 1,500,000 distinct CDR3 sequences, around 40% seen once. The CDR3 consists of 14 residues. Trimming took 8 bases from V and 2 from J, leaving 16 bases between them. Germline V gives CDR1 SNHLY, CDR2 FYNNEI. Note on this clonotype: As yet, its antigen is unknown.

Sequencing was performed on blood. The chain has TRBV2 and TRBJ2-7; D may be TRBD2 (6 bases). The sequence was collected from a human donor in good health. CDR3 nucleotides: TGTGCCAGCGTCTTCCGGGACTCTCCCTACGAGCAGTACTTC. This translates into CASVFRDSPYEQYF.